One sample yielded the 19 T cell receptor beta chains listed below, sequenced in a study of prognosis after radiotherapy for stage I lung cancer. Genomic DNA was subjected to two-round multiplex PCR for amplification of TCR beta CDR3. The authors ran first-round PCR with primers specific to each TRBV and TRBJ gene. TCRdb used MiXCR to reprocess the multiplex PCR reads, holding one entry per CDR3 protein. Altogether 15,000 to 20,000 distinct CDR3 sequences are present, roughly 53% being singletons, with the ten largest covering 30% to 35%. Source: PBMCs, taken before or after stereotactic body radiation therapy (not recorded which). All receptors come from a donor aged 50 or older with non-small cell lung cancer.

The J gene is TRBJ2-3, the V gene TRBV4-1; 9 bases align to TRBD1. Germline V gene data show CDR1 as MGHRA and CDR2 as YSYEKL. The V segment lost 6 bases and the J segment 3 bases; nucleotides outside the gene matches: 7. The CDR3 spans 15 residues. The CDR3 here is CASSPGQGQTDTQYF. In DNA, the CDR3 is TGCGCCAGCAGTCCGGGACAGGGACAAACAGATACGCAGTATTTT.

Remarks on this clonotype: This likely came from a read error, as a far larger clone is one base away. The chain recombines TRBV6-4 with TRBJ2-2, with 9 bases matching TRBD1. From germline, CDR1 is MRHNA and CDR2 SNTAGT. This CDR3 has 15 amino acids. The CDR3 here is CASKGQGTRAGDLFF. CDR3 coding DNA: TGTGCCAGCAAGGGACAGGGAACAAGAGCCGGGGATCTGTTTTTT.

Worth noting for this clonotype: A much larger clone sits a single nucleotide away, making a read error possible. The chain's CDR3 is CASSNTGGTYEQYF. The CDR3 DNA sequence: TGTGCCAGCAGTAATACAGGGGGCACCTACGAGCAGTACTTC. This rearrangement joins TRBV5-4 to TRBJ2-7; 9 bases agree with TRBD1. V was clipped by 5 bases and J by 2 bases; unmatched bases: 5. From germline, CDR1 is SGHNT and CDR2 YYREEE (reference sequence). This CDR3 comprises 14 residues.

This clonotype was seen once. The J gene is TRBJ2-1, the V gene TRBV7-2; D is unclear. CDR3 size: 13 residues. V shed 4 bases and J shed 10 bases, with 14 bases lying between them. From germline, CDR1 is SGHTA and CDR2 FQGNSA. CDR3 sequence reads: CASSSFLRREQFF. The CDR3 nucleotides read TGTGCCAGCAGCTCCTTCCTAAGGCGGGAGCAGTTCTTC.

Worth noting for this clonotype: The junction and the germline gene differ at one end; a read error may be behind it. This rearrangement joins TRBV24-1 to TRBJ1-5, with D possibly matching TRBD1 (5 bases). In germline, CDR1 is KGHDR, CDR2 SFDVKD. The CDR3 extends over 15 amino acids. CDR3 nucleotides: TGTGCCACCAGTGATCCCCGTTGGGGGGGTCAGCCCCAGCATTTC. Translating it yields CATSDPRWGGQPQHF.

The table lists this clonotype with a few counts. A much larger clonotype is one base distant, so this may be a read error. The genes are TRBV18 and TRBJ1-1; D gene uncertain. V was shortened by 4 bases and J by 5 bases, with 14 bases between the two germline ends. The CDR3 totals 14 residues. Per germline, CDR1 KGHSH and CDR2 LQKENI. Written as DNA, the CDR3 is TGTGCCAGCTCACTACGGCTCTCTGATACTGAAGCTTTCTTT. Its protein is CASSLRLSDTEAFF.

This rearrangement joins TRBV19 to TRBJ1-5; perhaps TRBD1 as D (6 bases). Per the germline V gene, CDR1 is LNHDA and CDR2 is SQIVND (reference sequence). The length of the CDR3 is 12 residues. Trimming stripped 4 bases from V and 8 bases from J, with 9 bases between. The CDR3 DNA sequence: TGTGCCAGTAGTACAGGGGACGAGCCCCAGCATTTT. Translated: CASSTGDEPQHF.

The gene calls are TRBV6-2 or TRBV6-3 and TRBJ2-5; no clear D gene. Trimming took off 7 bases at V and 2 bases at J, with 14 bases between the two ends. CDR3 length: 14 amino acids. Per germline, CDR1 MNHEY and CDR2 SVGEGT. In DNA form, the CDR3 reads TGTGCCAGCAATAAGCCGATACAGCAAGAGACCCAGTACTTC. Translation: CASNKPIQQETQYF.

This clonotype was observed a single time. The chain has TRBV12-3 or TRBV12-4 and TRBJ2-7; perhaps D is TRBD1 or TRBD2 (7 bases each). The CDR3 extends over 14 amino acids. V dropped 5 bases and J dropped 5 bases, with 16 bases sitting between them. In nucleotides, the CDR3 is TGTGCCAGCAGTAGCAGGGGGGGGGCCCACGAGCAGTACTTC. Translated, it gives CASSSRGGAHEQYF.

The chain joins TRBV28 to TRBJ1-5; 9 bases agree with TRBD1. Germline CDR1 and CDR2: MDHEN and SYDVKM. This CDR3 spans 20 amino acids. V shed 7 bases and J 1 base; nucleotides not matched to a gene: 20. CDR3 protein: CASMGRSGTGTPISNQPQHF. The CDR3 DNA reads as TGTGCCAGCATGGGACGGTCCGGGACAGGGACCCCGATCAGCAATCAGCCCCAGCATTTT.

The chain is built from TRBV6-5 and TRBJ1-2; a possible D gene is TRBD1 (5 bases). V was shortened by 0 bases and J by 4 bases, with 12 bases between the two germline ends. Germline V gives CDR1 MNHEY, CDR2 SVGAGI. The CDR3 runs 15 residues. The CDR3 is CASSYSTGGSYGYTF. The CDR3 bases are TGTGCCAGCAGTTACTCGACCGGGGGAAGCTATGGCTACACCTTC.

V and J are TRBV11-2 and TRBJ2-1; TRBD1 agrees at 9 bases. J lost 1 base, V lost 5 bases, and 6 bases had no gene match. Germline V lookup: CDR1 SGHAT, CDR2 FQNNGV. This CDR3 spans 16 amino acids. The CDR3 sequence is CASSHVTGGSYNEQFF. The CDR3 DNA reads TGTGCCAGCAGCCACGTGACAGGGGGGTCCTACAATGAGCAGTTCTTC.

The J gene is TRBJ2-5, the V gene TRBV7-2; TRBD2 matches at 7 bases. CDR3 length: 12 amino acids. Losses at the gene ends were 5 bases for V and 13 bases for J; bases not matched to a gene: 10. Germline V CDR1 and CDR2: SGHTA, FQGNSA. This CDR3 is CASSILGGTMYF. The DNA for the CDR3 is TGTGCCAGCAGCATCCTGGGGGGGACCATGTACTTC.

This clonotype was detected many times. The rearrangement uses TRBV28 and TRBJ1-1, with 9 bases lining up with TRBD1. Germline V gene lookup returns CDR1 MDHEN and CDR2 SYDVKM. The CDR3 has 15 residues. Trimming took 5 bases from V and 3 from J; bases not matched to a gene: 7. The CDR3 region has the DNA TGTGCCAGCAGTCCAGCCGGGACAGGGTACACTGAAGCTTTCTTT. The encoded protein is CASSPAGTGYTEAFF.

On this clonotype: At one end the junction does not follow the germline gene, possibly because of a read error. The DNA for the CDR3 is TGTGCCAGCAGTGAGGCCTGGACACTCTCCTACGAGCAGTACTTT. Its protein product is CASSEAWTLSYEQYF. The chain uses TRBV6-1 and TRBJ2-7; TRBD1 might be the D (5 bases). The CDR3 has 15 amino acids. In germline, CDR1 is MNHNS, CDR2 SASEGT.

This clonotype is labeled medium-sized. The V and J genes are TRBV3-1 and TRBJ1-2; the D is unclear. The V end was cut by 3 bases, the J end by 1 base, with 3 bases between. The CDR3 loop spans 12 amino acids. Germline-derived CDR1 and CDR2 are LGHDT and YNNKEL (reference sequence). The CDR3: CASSHLNYGYTF. The DNA for the CDR3 is TGTGCCAGCAGCCACCTTAACTATGGCTACACCTTC. Complete variable domain (other parts from reference TRBV3-1 and TRBJ1-2): DTAVSQTPKYLVTQMGNDKSIKCEQNLGHDTMYWYKQDSKKFLKIMFSYNNKELIINETVPNRFSPKSPDKAHLNLHINSLELGDSAVYFCASSHLNYGYTFGSGTRLTVV.

The J gene is TRBJ1-2, the V gene TRBV11-2, with 7 bases identical to TRBD1. V dropped 5 bases and J dropped 2; count of bases not matched to a gene: 11. Germline values: CDR1 SGHAT, CDR2 FQNNGV. The CDR3 totals 16 residues. The CDR3 loop is CASSDTPGQENYGYTF. The CDR3 DNA reads TGTGCCAGCAGCGATACCCCCGGACAGGAAAACTATGGCTACACCTTC.

This clonotype showed up just a few times. The junction does not match germline at one end; this may be a read error. The chain employs TRBV5-1 and TRBJ2-5, with D unclear. Per germline, CDR1 SGHRS and CDR2 YFSETQ. The CDR3 totals 13 residues. CDR3 DNA sequence: TGCGCCGGCAGCTTCGACACCGAAGAGACCCAGTACTTC. Translating gives CAGSFDTEETQYF.

This clonotype was seen ten or more times. The chain recombines TRBV6-1 with TRBJ2-5; 11 nucleotides align to TRBD2. The V and J ends lost 2 bases and 9 bases, in that order; junction bases with no gene match: 5. The germline CDR1 and CDR2 sequences are MNHNS and SASEGT. The CDR3 runs to 14 residues. In DNA form, the CDR3 reads TGTGCCAGCAGTGAATCGACTAGCGGGACGCCCCAGTACTTC. The encoded protein is CASSESTSGTPQYF.